One T cell receptor (beta chain) is described in this entry. This sample is part of a study of blood T cell repertoires in COVID-19. Source study methods: Cell counts per sample came from amplifying reference gene primers. Produced via immunoSEQ multiplex PCR; TCRdb's table is partial and in-frame only. Clone size and V and J calls were adopted from that table, with D and trimming inferred from the DNA. The sample holds tens of thousands of clones, approximately 80% seen once. Specimen: peripheral blood. The TCR comes from a woman between 70 and 85 years old with acute or convalescent COVID-19.

The chain's CDR3 is CASSAPGSRVDEQFF. CDR3 sequence (DNA): TGTGCCAGCAGCGCCCCGGGGTCCCGCGTCGATGAGCAGTTCTTC. The V and J genes are TRBV9 and TRBJ2-1, with D perhaps TRBD2 (5 bases). The CDR3 runs 15 residues. Between the trimmed V and J ends, which lost 3 bases and 8 bases, there was a span of 18 bases. CDR1 and CDR2 from the germline V gene are SGDLS and YYNGEE.